This TCR beta chain was identified during a study of blood T cell repertoires in COVID-19. Study background: Samples representing acute and convalescent COVID-19 were sourced from the United States, Italy and Spain. The cDNA or gDNA used as material had been derived from T cells, B-cell-depleted T cells, or PBMCs.

Germline CDR1 reads MDHEN; CDR2 reads SYDVKM. Between the trimmed V and J ends, which lost 5 bases and 2 bases, there was a span of 12 bases. The CDR3 spans 14 residues. Source study methods: Using reference gene primer amplification, nucleated cell counts were estimated. The protocol was immunoSEQ multiplex PCR, while the TCRdb copy is restricted to in-frame clones and leaves out a portion. V and J calls and clone size are copied from that table; D and trimming were computed from the DNA. This sample has about 200,000 clones, with over 80% found just once. Seattle cases were enrolled at active infection and followed longitudinally.

The rearrangement uses TRBV28 and TRBJ1-2; a possible D gene is TRBD1 (6 bases). The sample was peripheral blood. The receptor's source is a woman aged 60-70 years with COVID-19, enrolled during active disease. CDR3 region: CASSLPGQNYGYTF. The CDR3 DNA sequence: TGTGCCAGCAGTCTCCCCGGACAGAACTATGGCTACACCTTC.